Here is one T cell receptor (beta chain) with its context. The antigen remains unidentified. This sample is drawn from a study of cytomegalovirus exposure and HLA in healthy donors. Germline V gives CDR1 MNHEY, CDR2 SVGAGI. V was clipped by 2 bases and J by 8 bases; unmatched bases: 6. This CDR3 is 14 amino acids long. Though probably carrying unrecorded immune exposures, donors were nominally healthy at sampling. Study-wide findings and caveats: Among CMV-associated TCR beta chains, most appeared HLA-restricted in a later analysis. Researchers had no immune exposure information except CMV serostatus available. Later analysis demonstrated an association between a missense DCLRE1C variant and TCR beta V- and J-gene trimming.

60 Vbeta and 13 Jbeta primers were used in PCR. Libraries were prepared by immunoSEQ multiplex PCR; TCRdb keeps only in-frame clonotypes and omits some of them. This repertoire shows approximately 200,000 clones, approximately 75% found once; its top ten account for approximately 4.8%. This sequence originates from a man younger than 40 in good health and CMV-seropositive. Sequenced input: PBMCs. This chain connects TRBV6-5 to TRBJ2-1; 7 bases are shared with TRBD1. CDR3 protein: CASSYDQDRYEQFF. The CDR3 DNA sequence: TGTGCCAGCAGTTACGACCAGGACAGGTATGAGCAGTTCTTC.